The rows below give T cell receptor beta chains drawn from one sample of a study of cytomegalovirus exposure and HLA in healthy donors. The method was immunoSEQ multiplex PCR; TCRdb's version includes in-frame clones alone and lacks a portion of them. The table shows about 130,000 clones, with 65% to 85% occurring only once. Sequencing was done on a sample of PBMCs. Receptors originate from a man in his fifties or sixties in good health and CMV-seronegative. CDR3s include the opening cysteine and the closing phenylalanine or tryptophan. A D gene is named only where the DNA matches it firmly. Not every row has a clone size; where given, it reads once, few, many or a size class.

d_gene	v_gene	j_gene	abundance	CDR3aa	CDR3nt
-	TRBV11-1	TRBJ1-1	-	CASSPRRMNTEAFF	TGTGCCAGCAGCCCGAGGAGGATGAACACTGAAGCTTTCTTT
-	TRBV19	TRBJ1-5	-	CASSPGVSNQPQHF	TGTGCCAGTAGTCCAGGGGTTAGCAATCAGCCCCAGCATTTT
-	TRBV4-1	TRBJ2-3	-	CASSQPGSTDTQYF	TGCGCCAGCAGCCAACCGGGGTCCACAGATACGCAGTATTTT
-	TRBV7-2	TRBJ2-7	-	CASSPDSTRYEQYF	TGTGCCAGCAGCCCGGACTCGACGCGCTACGAGCAGTACTTC
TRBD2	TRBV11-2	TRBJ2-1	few	CASRFPGTSGTNEQFF	TGTGCCAGCAGATTCCCGGGGACTAGCGGGACTAATGAGCAGTTCTTC
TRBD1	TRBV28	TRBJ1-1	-	CASSWGGGRGAAREAFF	TGTGCCAGCAGTTGGGGAGGTGGCAGGGGGGCTGCGCGAGAAGCTTTCTTT
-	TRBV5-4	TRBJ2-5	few	CASSSGSQETQYF	TGTGCCAGCAGCTCGGGATCCCAAGAGACCCAGTACTTC
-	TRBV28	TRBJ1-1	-	CASSVGRAEAFF	TGTGCCAGCAGCGTGGGCAGGGCTGAAGCTTTCTTT
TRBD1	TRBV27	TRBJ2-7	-	CASSLTPDRAYEQYF	TGTGCCAGCAGTTTAACACCGGACAGGGCCTACGAGCAGTACTTC
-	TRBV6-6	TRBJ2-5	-	CASSYRETQYF	TGTGCCAGCAGTTACCGGGAGACCCAGTACTTC
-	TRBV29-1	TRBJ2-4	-	CSALGLAKNIQYF	TGCAGCGCCTTGGGGCTAGCCAAAAACATTCAGTACTTC
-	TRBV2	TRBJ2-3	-	CASSRTSGTNTQYF	TGTGCCAGCAGCCGGACCAGCGGCACGAATACGCAGTATTTT
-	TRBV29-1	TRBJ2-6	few	CSLSIYLCSVLTSSGANVLTF	-
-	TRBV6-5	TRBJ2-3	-	CARRSRDWSTDTQYF	TGTGCCAGAAGATCCCGGGACTGGAGCACAGATACGCAGTATTTT
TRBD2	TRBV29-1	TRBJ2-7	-	CSVGGGKPNSYEQYF	TGCAGCGTGGGGGGGGGTAAACCCAACTCCTACGAGCAGTACTTC